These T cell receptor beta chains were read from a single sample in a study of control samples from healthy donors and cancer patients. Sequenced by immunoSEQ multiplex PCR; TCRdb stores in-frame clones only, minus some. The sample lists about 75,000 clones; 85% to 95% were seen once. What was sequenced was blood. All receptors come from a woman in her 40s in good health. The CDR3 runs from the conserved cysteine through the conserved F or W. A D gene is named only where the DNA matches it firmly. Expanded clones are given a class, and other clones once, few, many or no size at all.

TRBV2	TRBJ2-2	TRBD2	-	CASNLAGEHTGELFF	TGTGCCAGTAACCTAGCGGGAGAACACACCGGGGAGCTGTTTTTT
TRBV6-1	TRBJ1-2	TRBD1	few	CASSEVTGAWYGYTF	TGTGCCAGCAGTGAGGTGACAGGGGCTTGGTATGGCTACACCTTC
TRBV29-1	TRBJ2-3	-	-	CSVVLAETSTDTQYF	TGCAGCGTGGTCCTCGCGGAAACTAGCACAGATACGCAGTATTTT
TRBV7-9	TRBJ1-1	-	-	CASSLGVQGFPFF	TGTGCCAGCAGCTTAGGCGTTCAGGGGTTTCCTTTCTTT
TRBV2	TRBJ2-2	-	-	CASRIGGNTGELFF	TGTGCCAGCAGAATAGGGGGGAACACCGGGGAGCTGTTTTTT
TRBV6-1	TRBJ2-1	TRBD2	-	CASSETSGSGKDEQFF	TGTGCCAGCAGTGAGACTAGCGGGAGTGGAAAGGATGAGCAGTTCTTC
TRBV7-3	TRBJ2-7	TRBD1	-	CASSFRNRGEQYF	TGTGCCAGCAGCTTCCGTAACAGGGGCGAGCAGTACTTC
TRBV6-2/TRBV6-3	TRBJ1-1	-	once	CASSYSQVTGNTEAFF	TGTGCCAGCAGTTACTCCCAAGTTACAGGGAACACTGAAGCTTTCTTT
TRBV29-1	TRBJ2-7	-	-	CSVEGGQPSYEQYF	TGCAGCGTTGAGGGGGGGCAACCGTCCTACGAGCAGTACTTC
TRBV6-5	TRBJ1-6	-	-	CASSYSQVNSPLHF	TGTGCCAGCAGTTACTCGCAGGTCAATTCACCCCTCCACTTT
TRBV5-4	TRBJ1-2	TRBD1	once	CASSLARQGPNYGYTF	TGTGCCAGCAGCTTGGCCCGACAGGGGCCAAACTATGGCTACACCTTC
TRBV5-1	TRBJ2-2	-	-	CASSPEGITGELFF	TGCGCCAGCAGCCCGGAAGGAATCACCGGGGAGCTGTTTTTT
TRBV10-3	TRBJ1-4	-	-	CAISQVSEGEKLFF	TGTGCCATCAGTCAAGTTTCGGAGGGGGAAAAACTGTTTTTT
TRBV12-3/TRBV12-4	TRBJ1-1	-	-	CASSPGTETEAFF	TGTGCCAGCAGTCCGGGGACGGAAACTGAAGCTTTCTTT
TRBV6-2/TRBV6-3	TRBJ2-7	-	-	CASSLYSTYEQYF	TGTGCCAGCAGTCTCTACAGCACCTACGAGCAGTACTTC
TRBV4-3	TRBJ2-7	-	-	CASSRTDSYYEQYF	TGCGCCAGCAGCCGAACGGACTCCTACTACGAGCAGTACTTC
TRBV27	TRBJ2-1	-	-	CASSWSDSYNEQFF	TGTGCCAGCAGTTGGAGCGATTCCTACAATGAGCAGTTCTTC
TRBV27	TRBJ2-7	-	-	CASSSSYEQYF	TGTGCCAGCAGTTCCTCCTACGAGCAGTACTTC
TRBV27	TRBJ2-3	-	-	CASGYLAHGAPDTQYF	TGTGCCAGCGGGTACCTAGCGCACGGGGCCCCAGATACGCAGTATTTT
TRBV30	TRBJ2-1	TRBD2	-	CAWSPGLAGSYNEQFF	TGTGCCTGGAGTCCGGGACTAGCGGGGTCCTACAATGAGCAGTTCTTC
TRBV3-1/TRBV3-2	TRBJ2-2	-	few	CASSQGRGRRDTGELFF	TGTGCCAGCAGCCAAGGTCGAGGGAGAAGGGACACCGGGGAGCTGTTTTTT
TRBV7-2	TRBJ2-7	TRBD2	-	CATGRESFGEQYF	TGTGCCACTGGGAGGGAAAGTTTTGGAGAGCAGTACTTC
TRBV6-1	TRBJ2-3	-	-	CASSELGGTDTQYF	TGTGCCAGCAGTGAACTAGGCGGCACAGATACGCAGTATTTT
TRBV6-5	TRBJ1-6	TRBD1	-	CASADRDNSPLHF	TGTGCCAGCGCCGACAGGGACAATTCACCCCTCCACTTT
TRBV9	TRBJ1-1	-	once	CASSVAGNYLNTEAFF	TGTGCCAGCAGCGTAGCTGGCAATTACCTGAACACTGAAGCTTTCTTT
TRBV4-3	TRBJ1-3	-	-	CASSQGRAIYSGNTIYF	TGCGCCAGCAGCCAAGGCAGGGCGATTTACTCTGGAAACACCATATATTTT
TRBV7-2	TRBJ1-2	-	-	CASSLGLGVELPGYTF	TGTGCCAGCAGCTTAGGTCTTGGGGTCGAATTACCGGGCTACACCTTC
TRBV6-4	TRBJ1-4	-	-	CAGKGQPLHPNEKLFF	TGTGCCGGGAAAGGACAGCCTCTTCACCCTAATGAAAAACTGTTTTTT
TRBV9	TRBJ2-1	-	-	CASSVVGVYEQFF	TGTGCCAGCAGCGTAGTAGGTGTATATGAGCAGTTCTTC
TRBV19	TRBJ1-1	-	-	CASSISDNTEAFF	TGTGCCAGTAGTATCTCAGATAACACTGAAGCTTTCTTT
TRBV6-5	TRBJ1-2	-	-	CASSYSSVGYGYTF	TGTGCCAGCAGTTACTCATCAGTCGGCTATGGCTACACCTTC
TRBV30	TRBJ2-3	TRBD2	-	CAWSWGLAGGTDTQYF	TGTGCCTGGAGTTGGGGACTAGCGGGAGGAACAGATACGCAGTATTTT
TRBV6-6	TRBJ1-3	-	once	CATLDQGTGNTIYF	TGTGCCACCCTAGACCAGGGTACTGGAAACACCATATATTTT
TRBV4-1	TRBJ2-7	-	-	CASSPRDGVTYEQYF	TGCGCCAGCAGCCCCCGGGACGGGGTAACCTACGAGCAGTACTTC
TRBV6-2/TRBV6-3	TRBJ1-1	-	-	CASSSTGLTEAFF	TGTGCCAGCAGTTCTACAGGGCTCACTGAAGCTTTCTTT
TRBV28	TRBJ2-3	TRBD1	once	CAAGGLAGGFADTQYF	TGTGCCGCCGGCGGATTGGCAGGGGGCTTCGCAGATACGCAGTATTTT
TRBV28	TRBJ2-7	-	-	CASSFPGADLPHEQYF	TGTGCCAGCAGTTTTCCCGGAGCGGACTTGCCCCACGAGCAGTACTTC
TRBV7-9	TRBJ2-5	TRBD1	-	CASRAEGANQETQYF	TGTGCCAGCAGGGCAGAGGGGGCTAACCAAGAGACCCAGTACTTC
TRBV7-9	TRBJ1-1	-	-	CASSLNPASTEAFF	TGTGCCAGCAGCTTAAATCCCGCAAGCACTGAAGCTTTCTTT
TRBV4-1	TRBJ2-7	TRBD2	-	CASSQETGSGLAGDEQYF	TGCGCCAGCAGCCAAGAAACCGGCTCGGGACTAGCGGGCGACGAGCAGTACTTC
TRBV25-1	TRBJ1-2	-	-	CASSEYVGQNYGYTF	TGTGCCAGCAGTGAATATGTAGGGCAGAACTATGGCTACACCTTC
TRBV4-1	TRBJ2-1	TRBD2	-	CASSQVKGLAGTSSYNEQFF	TGCGCCAGCAGCCAAGTTAAGGGACTAGCGGGGACTAGCTCCTACAATGAGCAGTTCTTC
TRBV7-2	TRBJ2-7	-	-	CASSLGWDISYEQYF	TGTGCCAGCAGCTTAGGATGGGACATCTCCTACGAGCAGTACTTC
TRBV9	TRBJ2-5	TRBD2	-	CASSVGLAGLQETQYF	TGTGCCAGCAGCGTAGGTCTAGCGGGGTTACAAGAGACCCAGTACTTC
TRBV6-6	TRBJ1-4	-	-	CASSYSTATNEKLFF	TGTGCCAGCAGTTACTCGACAGCAACTAATGAAAAACTGTTTTTT
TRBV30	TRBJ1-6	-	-	CAWSWGGLNYNSPLHF	TGTGCCTGGTCCTGGGGGGGACTTAACTATAATTCACCCCTCCACTTT
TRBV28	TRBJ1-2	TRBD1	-	CASGDRANYGYTF	TGTGCCAGTGGGGACAGGGCTAACTATGGCTACACCTTC
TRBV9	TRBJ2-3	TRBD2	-	CASSVLAGVGDTQYF	TGTGCCAGCAGCGTCCTAGCGGGAGTGGGAGATACGCAGTATTTT
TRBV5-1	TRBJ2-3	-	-	CASSLGVSTDTQYF	TGCGCCAGCAGCCTGGGGGTAAGCACGGATACGCAGTATTTT
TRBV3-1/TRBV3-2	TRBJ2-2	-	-	CASSQGGNTGELFF	TGTGCCAGCAGCCAAGGGGGGAACACCGGGGAGCTGTTTTTT
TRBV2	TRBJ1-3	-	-	CASIRDLSSGNTIYF	TGTGCCAGCATCCGGGACCTTAGCTCTGGAAACACCATATATTTT
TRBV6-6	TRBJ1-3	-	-	CASRREYTIYF	TGTGCCAGCAGGAGGGAATACACCATATATTTT
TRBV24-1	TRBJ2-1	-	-	CATSDNLGGHNEQFF	TGTGCCACCAGTGATAATCTGGGGGGCCATAATGAGCAGTTCTTC
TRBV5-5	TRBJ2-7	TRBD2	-	CASSLAGGREYEQYF	TGTGCCAGCAGCTTGGCAGGTGGGCGGGAGTACGAGCAGTACTTC